This record concerns one T cell receptor (beta chain) sequence. The sample originates from a study of response to subunit inactivated influenza vaccine. Germline-derived CDR1 and CDR2 are MGHRA and YSYEKL. This CDR3 is built from 18 residues. V gave up 1 base and J gave up 8 bases; unmatched junction bases: 17. In TCRdb, the RT-PCR reads were re-called with MiXCR into one record per CDR3 protein. The repertoire has about 540,000 distinct CDR3 sequences, around a quarter of them found once; the top ten carry approximately 3%. The sample was also reused in another study, on T cells expressing NK-cell markers. That work states: A 5'RACE template switching approach incorporating UMIs was used to make TCR beta cDNA. Of eight sequenced donors, seven were HCMV-seropositive and one HCMV-seronegative. There remained a lack of clarity about HCMV specificity of expanded NKG2C+ T cell clones.

This chain joins TRBV4-1 and TRBJ1-2; 9 bases are shared with TRBD1. The sequence came from a man aged 50-60 years who received an inactivated influenza vaccine. The sample here was CD4+ T cells sorted from PBMCs, taken approximately 12 days after vaccination. The CDR3 loop is CASSQVWTGVLMNSGYTF. The CDR3 nucleotides read TGCGCCAGCAGCCAAGTATGGACAGGGGTTCTAATGAACTCGGGCTACACCTTC.